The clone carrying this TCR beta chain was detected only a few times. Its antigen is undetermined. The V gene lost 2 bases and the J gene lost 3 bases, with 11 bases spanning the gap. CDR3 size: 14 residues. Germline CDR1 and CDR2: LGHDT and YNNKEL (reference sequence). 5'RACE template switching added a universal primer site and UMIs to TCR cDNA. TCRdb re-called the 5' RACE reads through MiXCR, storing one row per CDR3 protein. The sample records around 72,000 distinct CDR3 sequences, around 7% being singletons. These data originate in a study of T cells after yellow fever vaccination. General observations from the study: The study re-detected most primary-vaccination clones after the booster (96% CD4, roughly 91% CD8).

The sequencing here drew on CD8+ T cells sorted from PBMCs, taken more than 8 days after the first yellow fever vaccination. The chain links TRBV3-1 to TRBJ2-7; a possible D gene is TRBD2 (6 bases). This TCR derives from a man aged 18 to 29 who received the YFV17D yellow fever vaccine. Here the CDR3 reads CASSQSAGRYEQYF. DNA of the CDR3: TGTGCCAGCAGCCAATCAGCGGGCCGCTACGAGCAGTACTTC.